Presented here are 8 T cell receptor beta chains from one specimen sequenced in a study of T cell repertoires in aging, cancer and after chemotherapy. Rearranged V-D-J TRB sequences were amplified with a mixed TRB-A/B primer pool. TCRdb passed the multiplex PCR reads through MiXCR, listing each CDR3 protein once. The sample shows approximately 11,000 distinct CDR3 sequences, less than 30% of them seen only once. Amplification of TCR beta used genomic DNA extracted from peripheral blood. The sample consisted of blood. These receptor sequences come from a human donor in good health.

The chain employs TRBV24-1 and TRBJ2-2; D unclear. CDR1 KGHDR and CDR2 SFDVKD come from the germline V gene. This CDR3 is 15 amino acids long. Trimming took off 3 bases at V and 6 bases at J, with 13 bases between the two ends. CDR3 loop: CATSDPGRSAGELFF. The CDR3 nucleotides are TGTGCCACCAGTGATCCAGGACGTTCCGCCGGGGAGCTGTTTTTT.

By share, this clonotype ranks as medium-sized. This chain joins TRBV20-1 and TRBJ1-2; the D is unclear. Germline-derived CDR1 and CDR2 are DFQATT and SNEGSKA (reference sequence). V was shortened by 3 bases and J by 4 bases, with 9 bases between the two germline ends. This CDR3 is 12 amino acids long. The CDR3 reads CSASSRPYGYTF. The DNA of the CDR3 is TGCAGTGCTAGCAGCCGGCCCTATGGCTACACCTTC.

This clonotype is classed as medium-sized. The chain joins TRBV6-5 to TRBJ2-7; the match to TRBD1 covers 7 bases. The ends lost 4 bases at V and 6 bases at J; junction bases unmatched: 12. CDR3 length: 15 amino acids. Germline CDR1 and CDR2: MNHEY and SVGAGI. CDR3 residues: CASSLKGARHSEQYF. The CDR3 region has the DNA TGTGCCAGCAGTTTAAAGGGGGCTCGGCACTCCGAGCAGTACTTC.

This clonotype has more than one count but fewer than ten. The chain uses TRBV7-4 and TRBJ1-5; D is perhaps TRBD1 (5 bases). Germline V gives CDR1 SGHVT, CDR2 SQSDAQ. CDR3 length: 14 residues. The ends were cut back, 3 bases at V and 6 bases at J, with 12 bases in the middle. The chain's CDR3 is CASSLDPGGQPQHF. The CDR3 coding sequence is TGTGCCAGCAGCTTGGACCCTGGGGGTCAGCCCCAGCATTTT.

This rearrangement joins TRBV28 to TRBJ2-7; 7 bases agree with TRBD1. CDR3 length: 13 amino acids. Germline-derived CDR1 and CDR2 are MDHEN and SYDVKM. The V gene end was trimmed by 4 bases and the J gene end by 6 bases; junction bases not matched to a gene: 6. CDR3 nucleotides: TGTGCCAGCAGTTCACCCGACAGGGCCGAGCAGTACTTC. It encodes CASSSPDRAEQYF.

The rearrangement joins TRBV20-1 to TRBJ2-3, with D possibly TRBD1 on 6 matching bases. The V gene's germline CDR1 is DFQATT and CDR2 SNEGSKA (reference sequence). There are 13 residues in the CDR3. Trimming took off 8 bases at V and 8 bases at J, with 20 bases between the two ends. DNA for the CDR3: TGCAGTACTAACGGACAGCTAGGAGGTACGCAGTATTTT. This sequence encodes CSTNGQLGGTQYF.

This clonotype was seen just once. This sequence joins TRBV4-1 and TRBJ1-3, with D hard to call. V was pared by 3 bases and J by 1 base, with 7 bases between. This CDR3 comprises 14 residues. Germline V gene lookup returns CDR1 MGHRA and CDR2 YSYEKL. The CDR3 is CASSHEGSGNTIYF. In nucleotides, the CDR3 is TGCGCCAGCAGCCACGAAGGGTCTGGAAACACCATATATTTT.

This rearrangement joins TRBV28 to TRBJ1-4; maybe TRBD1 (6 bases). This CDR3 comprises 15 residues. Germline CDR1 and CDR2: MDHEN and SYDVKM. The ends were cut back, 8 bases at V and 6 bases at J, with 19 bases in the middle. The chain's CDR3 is CASGLKQGGDEKLFF. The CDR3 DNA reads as TGTGCCAGCGGACTAAAACAGGGCGGCGATGAAAAACTGTTTTTT.